Below, 22 T cell receptor beta chains from the same sample are listed, as sequenced in a study of patients and donors after allogeneic stem cell transplantation. One entry per CDR3 protein results from TCRdb running MiXCR on the RT-PCR reads. The sample lists 84,000 or so distinct CDR3 sequences, 48% occurring once. The source material was blood, either unsorted or a sorted T cell fraction (not recorded which). The receptors come from a human donor who was either an allogeneic HSCT recipient or a stem cell or donor lymphocyte infusion donor (not recorded which). It is not recorded whose cells these are; they may come from a transplant donor.

The chain is built from TRBV7-3 and TRBJ2-1; possibly TRBD2 for D (6 bases). The germline V gene has CDR1 SGHTA and CDR2 FQGTGA. The CDR3 length is 13 residues. Trimming removed 0 bases from V and 6 bases from J, with 6 bases in between. CDR3 sequence: CASSLTGSNEQFF. Written as DNA, the CDR3 is TGTGCCAGCAGCTTAACCGGGAGCAATGAGCAGTTCTTC.

This chain connects TRBV4-3 to TRBJ1-6; D not certain. In germline, CDR1 is LGHNA, CDR2 YSLEER. Trimming left V 0 bases short and J 7 bases short, with 13 bases between. The CDR3 runs to 16 residues. The CDR3, as DNA: TGCGCCAGCAGCCAAGATGGCGGGCCCGGGAATTCACCCCTCCACTTT. It codes for CASSQDGGPGNSPLHF.

CDR3 DNA sequence: TGTGCCAGCTGGGGACTAGCGGGAGGACGTGATACGCAGTATTTT. Protein: CASWGLAGGRDTQYF. This rearrangement joins TRBV28 to TRBJ2-3, with 15 bases that match TRBD2. Germline V gene lookup returns CDR1 MDHEN and CDR2 SYDVKM. Trimming took 8 bases from V and 6 from J; bases not matched to a gene: 6. The CDR3 covers 15 residues. The full variable domain, in which reference TRBV28 and TRBJ2-3 provide the parts outside the CDR3, is DVKVTQSSRYLVKRTGEKVFLECVQDMDHENMFWYRQDPGLGLRLIYFSYDVKMKEKGDIPEGYSVSREKKERFSLILESASTNQTSMYLCASWGLAGGRDTQYFGPGTRLTVL.

This clonotype was observed a handful of times. The CDR3 spells CASSLPGTGPTEAFF. The DNA of the CDR3 is TGTGCCAGCAGCCTTCCCGGGACAGGGCCCACTGAAGCTTTCTTT. This chain joins TRBV3-1 and TRBJ1-1; 9 bases match TRBD1. Trimming cost V 4 bases and J 4 bases; bases outside gene matches: 7. From germline, CDR1 is LGHDT and CDR2 YNNKEL (reference sequence). CDR3 length: 15 residues.

This clonotype was detected a few times. The rearrangement uses TRBV4-1 and TRBJ1-3; 7 bases agree with TRBD1. This CDR3 is built from 15 residues. Trimming at V came to 2 bases and at J to 3 bases, leaving 4 bases not matched to a gene. From germline, CDR1 is MGHRA and CDR2 YSYEKL. CDR3 coding DNA: TGCGCCAGCAGCCAACTCCGGGACAGTGGAAACACCATATATTTT. Protein: CASSQLRDSGNTIYF.

V is TRBV9 and J is TRBJ2-2, with D tentatively TRBD2 (5 bases). Trimming took off 4 bases at V and 2 bases at J, with 21 bases between the two ends. The CDR3 consists of 18 residues. Germline V gives CDR1 SGDLS, CDR2 YYNGEE. Here the CDR3 DNA reads TGTGCCAGCAGCCCTCCCGTGGACTCTTGGACTAACACCGGGGAGCTGTTTTTT. This encodes CASSPPVDSWTNTGELFF.

This clonotype showed up just a few times. This chain joins TRBV27 and TRBJ1-5; weak D call: TRBD1 (5 bases). The ends were cut back, 6 bases at V and 5 bases at J, with 17 bases in the middle. Germline CDR1 reads MNHEY; CDR2 reads SMNVEV (reference sequence). The CDR3 spans 15 residues. The DNA of the CDR3 is TGTGCCAGCAGCCTCCATCGGGCAGGGCATCAGCCCCAGCATTTT. The encoded protein is CASSLHRAGHQPQHF.

The DNA for the CDR3 is TGTGCCAGCAGGCCAATGGGACAGGGATACAATGAGCAGTTCTTC. The encoded protein is CASRPMGQGYNEQFF. The chain links TRBV28 to TRBJ2-1; TRBD1 matches at 9 bases. This CDR3 is 15 amino acids long. Germline V lookup: CDR1 MDHEN, CDR2 SYDVKM. V lost 6 bases to trimming and J lost 4 bases; unmatched junction nucleotides: 7.

The chain employs TRBV10-3 and TRBJ1-6; the D is unclear. The CDR3 length is 15 residues. Germline V gives CDR1 ENHRY, CDR2 SYGVKD. Trimming shortened V by 0 bases and J by 8 bases, and 11 bases separated the two germline ends. The CDR3 reads CAISESELPHSPLHF. The CDR3 coding sequence is TGTGCCATCAGTGAGTCGGAGCTGCCCCATTCACCCCTCCACTTT.

A few counts support this clonotype. V is TRBV24-1 and J is TRBJ1-1; D possibly corresponds to TRBD1 (6 bases). Germline V gene lookup returns CDR1 KGHDR and CDR2 SFDVKD. The V gene lost 5 bases and the J gene lost 1 base, with 16 bases spanning the gap. The CDR3 covers 16 residues. The CDR3 is CATSAATGLGNTEAFF. The DNA of the CDR3 is TGTGCCACCAGTGCCGCTACAGGGTTGGGGAACACTGAAGCTTTCTTT.

This clonotype has more than one count but fewer than ten. J is TRBJ1-1 and V is TRBV7-8, with D unresolved. Per the germline V gene, CDR1 is SGHVS and CDR2 is FQNEAQ. The V end lost 3 bases, the J end lost 1 base, and 15 bases lay between the germline ends. The CDR3 is made up of 16 amino acids. The CDR3 DNA follows: TGTGCCAGCAGCTTTCACAAGCAGACCACGAACACTGAAGCTTTCTTT. This translates into CASSFHKQTTNTEAFF.

The rearrangement joins TRBV7-9 to TRBJ2-1, with D unresolved. The CDR3 runs to 13 residues. CDR1 SEHNR and CDR2 FQNEAQ come from the germline V gene (reference sequence). V was trimmed by 3 bases and J by 8 bases, leaving 11 bases between them. This CDR3 is CASSFERGYEQFF. CDR3 nucleotide sequence: TGTGCCAGCAGCTTCGAGAGAGGATATGAGCAGTTCTTC.

The chain carries TRBV12-3 or TRBV12-4 and TRBJ1-1, with D perhaps matching TRBD1 (6 bases). The V end was cut by 7 bases, the J end by 1 base, with 16 bases between. The CDR3 extends over 15 amino acids. CDR3 region: CASTLRGGPNTEAFF. The CDR3 DNA sequence: TGTGCCAGCACCCTCCGCGGGGGGCCGAACACTGAAGCTTTCTTT.

This clonotype was found a few times. The rearrangement links TRBV28 to TRBJ1-1; D is possibly TRBD1 (6 bases). The germline V gene has CDR1 MDHEN and CDR2 SYDVKM. The CDR3 is 14 amino acids. With 6 bases removed from V and 0 bases from J, the gap between germline ends came to 11 bases. The CDR3 coding sequence is TGTGCCAGCAGCTCCGGACAGCTGAACACTGAAGCTTTCTTT. Protein product: CASSSGQLNTEAFF. Full variable domain (outside the CDR3, taken from reference TRBV28 and TRBJ1-1): DVKVTQSSRYLVKRTGEKVFLECVQDMDHENMFWYRQDPGLGLRLIYFSYDVKMKEKGDIPEGYSVSREKKERFSLILESASTNQTSMYLCASSSGQLNTEAFFGQGTRLTVV.

The chain combines TRBV20-1 with TRBJ2-7; D may be TRBD1 (6 bases). V lost 5 bases, J lost 6 bases, and 23 bases lay in between. The CDR3 runs to 15 residues. The germline CDR1 and CDR2 sequences are DFQATT and SNEGSKA (reference sequence). The CDR3 region is CSAGSPGQGLREQYF. The CDR3 DNA is TGCAGTGCTGGGTCACCGGGACAAGGGCTACGCGAGCAGTACTTC.

The chain carries TRBV9 and TRBJ1-4; 8 bases line up with TRBD1. Germline V gene lookup returns CDR1 SGDLS and CDR2 YYNGEE. CDR3 length equals 17 residues. The V and J ends lost 4 bases and 5 bases, in that order; junction bases with no gene match: 13. The DNA of the CDR3 is TGTGCCAGCAGCTTTAACCCTGTTGGACAGGGAAATGAAAAACTGTTTTTT. This codes for CASSFNPVGQGNEKLFF. The full variable domain, in which reference TRBV9 and TRBJ1-4 provide the parts outside the CDR3, is DSGVTQTPKHLITATGQRVTLRCSPRSGDLSVYWYQQSLDQGLQFLIQYYNGEERAKGNILERFSAQQFPDLHSELNLSSLELGDSALYFCASSFNPVGQGNEKLFFGSGTQLSVL.

V usage is TRBV6-2 or TRBV6-3 and J usage is TRBJ1-2; D perhaps matches TRBD1 (5 bases). CDR3 length: 11 residues. Germline assignment: CDR1 MNHEY and CDR2 SVGEGT. Trimming pared 8 bases from V and 6 bases from J, leaving 10 bases between. The CDR3 region has the DNA TGTGCCAGCGCTTCAGGGCATGGCTACACCTTC. This codes for CASASGHGYTF.

The rearrangement joins TRBV20-1 to TRBJ1-6; D gene uncertain. Trimming removed 6 bases from V and 10 bases from J, with 16 bases in between. Germline V gene data show CDR1 as DFQATT and CDR2 as SNEGSKA (reference sequence). CDR3 length: 13 amino acids. Written as DNA, the CDR3 is TGCAGTGCCCTAGATGAGCTGGACTCACCCCTCCACTTT. Translating gives CSALDELDSPLHF.

The rearrangement uses TRBV29-1 and TRBJ2-7; no clear D. V lost 6 bases, J lost 4 bases, and 13 bases lay in between. Germline V gene data show CDR1 as SQVTM and CDR2 as ANQGSEA. CDR3 size: 12 residues. CDR3 residues: CSVHGRSYEQYF. The CDR3 DNA is TGCAGCGTCCACGGACGGAGTTACGAGCAGTACTTC.

This clonotype has just a few counts. This chain joins TRBV20-1 and TRBJ1-2, with D perhaps TRBD1 (5 bases). The CDR3 covers 13 residues. Per the germline V gene, CDR1 is DFQATT and CDR2 is SNEGSKA (reference sequence). Trimming stripped 5 bases from V and 7 bases from J, with 17 bases between. The CDR3 coding sequence is TGCAGTGCTGGGATCAACGTGGGGGGTGGCTACACCTTC. It is translated as CSAGINVGGGYTF.

The chain joins TRBV20-1 to TRBJ2-3; 9 bases match TRBD1. The length of the CDR3 is 14 residues. V lost 2 bases and J lost 8; bases outside the gene matches: 8. CDR1 and CDR2 from the germline V gene are DFQATT and SNEGSKA (reference sequence). Here the CDR3 DNA reads TGCAGTGCTAGACAGGACAGGGGTTACGGTACGCAGTATTTT. Its translation: CSARQDRGYGTQYF.

The chain has TRBV6-5 and TRBJ1-1; TRBD1 matches 11 bases. The CDR3 contains 12 residues. Trimming removed 8 bases from V and 11 bases from J; junction bases left unmatched: 7. Looked up from germline, CDR1 is MNHEY and CDR2 is SVGAGI. CDR3 loop: CASRTGGFQAFF. The DNA of the CDR3 is TGTGCCAGCCGGACAGGGGGCTTTCAGGCTTTCTTT.